This TCR beta chain was recovered during a study of radiotherapy plus CTLA-4 blockade in lung cancer. General study results and limits: In blood, tumor-derived TCR clones expanded after radiotherapy plus ipilimumab.

Chemo-refractory metastatic non-small-cell lung cancer patients were treated with focal radiation plus CTLA-4 blockade with ipilimumab. Details on this clone: Antigen unknown.

Sequencing used immunoSEQ multiplex PCR; TCRdb keeps in-frame clones, though not all of them. The sample lists about 43,000 clones; over 60% were seen once. J lost 4 bases, V lost 1 base, and 9 bases had no gene match. The CDR3 is 17 amino acids. Germline V lookup: CDR1 SNHLY, CDR2 FYNNEI. The source material was peripheral blood, sampled from a patient treated with radiotherapy plus ipilimumab. The TCR originated in a human donor with non-small cell lung cancer who had a partial response to radiotherapy plus ipilimumab. This chain links TRBV2 with TRBJ2-7; TRBD2 matches 11 bases. The DNA for the CDR3 is TGTGCCAGCAGTGAAGGACTAGCGGGGTTTAGGGTATACGAGCAGTACTTC. Translated, it gives CASSEGLAGFRVYEQYF.